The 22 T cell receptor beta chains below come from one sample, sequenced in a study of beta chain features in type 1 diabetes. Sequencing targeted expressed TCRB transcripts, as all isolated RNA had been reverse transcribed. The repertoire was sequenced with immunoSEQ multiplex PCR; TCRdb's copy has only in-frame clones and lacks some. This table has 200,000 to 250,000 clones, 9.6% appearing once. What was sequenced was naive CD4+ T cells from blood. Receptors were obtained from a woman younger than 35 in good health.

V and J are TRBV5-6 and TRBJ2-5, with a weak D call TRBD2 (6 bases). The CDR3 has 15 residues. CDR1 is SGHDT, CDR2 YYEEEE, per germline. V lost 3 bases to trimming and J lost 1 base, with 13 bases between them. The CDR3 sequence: CASSSGEGIQETQYF. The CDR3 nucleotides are TGTGCCAGCAGCTCGGGAGAGGGGATCCAAGAGACCCAGTACTTC.

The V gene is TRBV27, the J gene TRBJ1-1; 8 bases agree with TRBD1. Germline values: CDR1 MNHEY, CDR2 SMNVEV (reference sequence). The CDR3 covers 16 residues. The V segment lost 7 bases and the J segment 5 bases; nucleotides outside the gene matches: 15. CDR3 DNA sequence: TGTGCCAGCACCGTTTACAGAGACAGGGGCTTGACTGAAGCTTTCTTT. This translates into CASTVYRDRGLTEAFF.

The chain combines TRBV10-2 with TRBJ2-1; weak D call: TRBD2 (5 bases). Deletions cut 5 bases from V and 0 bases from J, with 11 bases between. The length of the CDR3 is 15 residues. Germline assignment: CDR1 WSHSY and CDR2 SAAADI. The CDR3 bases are TGCGCCAGCAGTTATTCTAGCCCCTCCTACAATGAGCAGTTCTTC. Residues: CASSYSSPSYNEQFF.

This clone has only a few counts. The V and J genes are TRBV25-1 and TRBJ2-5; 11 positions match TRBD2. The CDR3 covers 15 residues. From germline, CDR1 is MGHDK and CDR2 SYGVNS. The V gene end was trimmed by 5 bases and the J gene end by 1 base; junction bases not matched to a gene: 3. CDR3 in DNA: TGTGCCAGCAGTTTAGCGGGGGGGCGCCAAGAGACCCAGTACTTC. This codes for CASSLAGGRQETQYF. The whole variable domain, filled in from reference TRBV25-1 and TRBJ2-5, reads EADIYQTPRYLVIGTGKKITLECSQTMGHDKMYWYQQDPGMELHLIHYSYGVNSTEKGDLSSESTVSRIRTEHFPLTLESARPSHTSQYLCASSLAGGRQETQYFGPGTRLLVL.

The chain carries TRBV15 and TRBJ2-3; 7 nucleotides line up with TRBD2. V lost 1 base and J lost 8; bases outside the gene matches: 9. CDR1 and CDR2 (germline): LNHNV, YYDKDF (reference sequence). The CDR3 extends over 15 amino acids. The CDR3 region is CATSRAGGTRPTQYF. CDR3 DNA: TGTGCCACCAGCAGAGCGGGGGGAACACGACCTACGCAGTATTTT.

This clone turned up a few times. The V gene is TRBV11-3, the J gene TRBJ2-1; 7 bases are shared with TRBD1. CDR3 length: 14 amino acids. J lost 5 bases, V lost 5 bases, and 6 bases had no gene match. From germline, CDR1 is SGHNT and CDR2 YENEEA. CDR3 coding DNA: TGTGCCAGCAGCCTGGGACAGATAGACAATGAGCAGTTCTTC. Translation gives CASSLGQIDNEQFF.

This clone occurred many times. CDR3 DNA: TGTGCCTGGAGTTTTCTAGCGGGAGGACCAGATACGCAGTATTTT. As protein: CAWSFLAGGPDTQYF. J is TRBJ2-3 and V is TRBV30; 11 nucleotides line up with TRBD2. V lost 2 bases, J lost 4 bases, and 5 bases stayed unmatched. Germline-derived CDR1 and CDR2 are GTSNPN and SVGIG (reference sequence). The length of the CDR3 is 15 residues. Full variable domain (remainder filled in from reference TRBV30 and TRBJ2-3): SQTIHQWPATLVQPVGSPLSLECTVEGTSNPNLYWYRQAAGRGLQLLFYSVGIGQISSEVPQNLSASRPQDRQFILSSKKLLLSDSGFYLCAWSFLAGGPDTQYFGPGTRLTVL.

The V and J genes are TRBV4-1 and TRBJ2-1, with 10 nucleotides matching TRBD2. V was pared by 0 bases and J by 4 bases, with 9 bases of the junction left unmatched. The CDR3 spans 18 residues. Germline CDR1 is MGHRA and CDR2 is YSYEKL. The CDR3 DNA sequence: TGCGCCAGCAGCCAAGATTACAGCGGGAGGGCCGGATACAATGAGCAGTTCTTC. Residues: CASSQDYSGRAGYNEQFF.

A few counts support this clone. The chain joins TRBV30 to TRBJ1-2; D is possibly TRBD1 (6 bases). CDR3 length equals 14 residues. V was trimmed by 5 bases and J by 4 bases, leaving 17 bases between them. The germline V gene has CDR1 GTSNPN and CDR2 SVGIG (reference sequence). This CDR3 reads CAWGRGGPAYGYTF. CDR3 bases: TGTGCCTGGGGGCGGGGGGGGCCGGCCTATGGCTACACCTTC.

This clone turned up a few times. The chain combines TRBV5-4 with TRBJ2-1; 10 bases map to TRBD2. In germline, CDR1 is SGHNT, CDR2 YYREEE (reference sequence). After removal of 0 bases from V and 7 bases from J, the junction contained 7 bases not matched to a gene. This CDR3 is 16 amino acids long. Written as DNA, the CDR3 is TGTGCCAGCAGCTTGGGTGGAGCGGGAGGGAAGAATGAGCAGTTCTTC. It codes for CASSLGGAGGKNEQFF. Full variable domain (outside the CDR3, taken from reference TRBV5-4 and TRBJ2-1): ETGVTQSPTHLIKTRGQQVTLRCSSQSGHNTVSWYQQALGQGPQFIFQYYREEENGRGNFPPRFSGLQFPNYSSELNVNALELDDSALYLCASSLGGAGGKNEQFFGPGTRLTVL.

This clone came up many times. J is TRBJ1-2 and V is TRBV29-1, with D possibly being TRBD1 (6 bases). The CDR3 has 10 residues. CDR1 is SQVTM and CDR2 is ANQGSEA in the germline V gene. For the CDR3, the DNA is TGCAGTGCGGGGGGCTTACGCTACACCTTC. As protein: CSAGGLRYTF.

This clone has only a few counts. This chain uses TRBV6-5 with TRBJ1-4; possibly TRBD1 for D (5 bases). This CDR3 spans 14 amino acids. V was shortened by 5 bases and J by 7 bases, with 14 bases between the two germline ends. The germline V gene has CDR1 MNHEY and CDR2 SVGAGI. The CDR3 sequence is CASSGGAGFEKLFF. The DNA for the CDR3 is TGTGCCAGCAGTGGCGGGGCAGGGTTTGAAAAACTGTTTTTT.

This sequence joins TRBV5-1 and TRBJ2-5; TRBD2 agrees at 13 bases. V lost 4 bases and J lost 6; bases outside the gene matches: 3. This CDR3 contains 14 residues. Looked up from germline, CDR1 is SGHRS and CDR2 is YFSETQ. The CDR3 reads CASSPGLAGKTQYF. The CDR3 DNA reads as TGCGCCAGCAGCCCGGGACTAGCGGGAAAGACCCAGTACTTC.

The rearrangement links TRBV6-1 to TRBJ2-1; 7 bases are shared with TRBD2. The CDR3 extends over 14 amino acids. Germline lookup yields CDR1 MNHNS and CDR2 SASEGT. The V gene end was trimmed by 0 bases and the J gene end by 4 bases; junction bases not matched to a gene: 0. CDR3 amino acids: CASSEAGGYNEQFF. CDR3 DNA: TGTGCCAGCAGTGAAGCGGGGGGGTACAATGAGCAGTTCTTC.

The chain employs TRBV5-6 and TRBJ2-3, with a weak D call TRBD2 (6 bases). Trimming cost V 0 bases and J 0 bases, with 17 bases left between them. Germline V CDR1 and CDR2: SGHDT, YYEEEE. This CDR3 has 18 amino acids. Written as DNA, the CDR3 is TGTGCCAGCAGCTTGGGCCCATTTGCGGGGACTAGCACAGATACGCAGTATTTT. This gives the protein CASSLGPFAGTSTDTQYF. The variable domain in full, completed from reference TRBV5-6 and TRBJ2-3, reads DAGVTQSPTHLIKTRGQQVTLRCSPKSGHDTVSWYQQALGQGPQFIFQYYEEEERQRGNFPDRFSGHQFPNYSSELNVNALLLGDSALYLCASSLGPFAGTSTDTQYFGPGTRLTVL.

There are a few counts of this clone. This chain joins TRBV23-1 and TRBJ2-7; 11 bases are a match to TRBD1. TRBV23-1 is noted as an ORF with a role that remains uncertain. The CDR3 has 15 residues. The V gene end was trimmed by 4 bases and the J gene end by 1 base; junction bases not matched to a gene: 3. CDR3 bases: TGCGCCAGCAGTCGGTGGGACAGGGGGTCCTACGAGCAGTACTTC. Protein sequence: CASSRWDRGSYEQYF.

CDR3 sequence reads: CASTEDPSWDEQFF. CDR3 nucleotides: TGCGCCAGCACGGAGGACCCATCCTGGGATGAGCAGTTCTTC. V gene TRBV5-1 combines with J gene TRBJ2-1, with D possibly matching TRBD2 (5 bases). Trimming removed 6 bases at V and 8 bases at J, with 18 bases between. Germline loops: CDR1 SGHRS, CDR2 YFSETQ. The CDR3 sequence is 14 residues long.

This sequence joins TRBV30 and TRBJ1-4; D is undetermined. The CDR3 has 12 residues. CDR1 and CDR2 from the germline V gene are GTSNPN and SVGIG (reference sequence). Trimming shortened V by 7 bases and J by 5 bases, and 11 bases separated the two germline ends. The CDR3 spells CASGLKNEKLFF. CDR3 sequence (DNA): TGTGCCTCTGGACTGAAGAATGAAAAACTGTTTTTT.

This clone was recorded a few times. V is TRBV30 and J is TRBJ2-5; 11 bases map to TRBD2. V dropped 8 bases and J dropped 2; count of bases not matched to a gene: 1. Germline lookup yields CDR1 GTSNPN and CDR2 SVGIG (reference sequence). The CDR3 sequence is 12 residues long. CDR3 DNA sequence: TGTGCCGGGACTAGCGGACAAGAGACCCAGTACTTC. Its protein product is CAGTSGQETQYF.

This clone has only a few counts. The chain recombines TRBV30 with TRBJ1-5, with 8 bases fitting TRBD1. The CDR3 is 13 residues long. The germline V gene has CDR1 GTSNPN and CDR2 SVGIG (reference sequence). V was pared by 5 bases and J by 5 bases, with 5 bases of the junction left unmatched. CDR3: CAWAGQGDQPQHF. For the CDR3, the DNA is TGTGCCTGGGCAGGACAGGGCGATCAGCCCCAGCATTTT.

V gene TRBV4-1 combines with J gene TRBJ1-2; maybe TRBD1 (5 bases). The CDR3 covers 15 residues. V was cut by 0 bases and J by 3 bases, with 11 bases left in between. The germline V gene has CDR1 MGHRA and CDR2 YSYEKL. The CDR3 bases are TGCGCCAGCAGCCAAGACTCAGGGAAGGACTATGGCTACACCTTC. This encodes CASSQDSGKDYGYTF.

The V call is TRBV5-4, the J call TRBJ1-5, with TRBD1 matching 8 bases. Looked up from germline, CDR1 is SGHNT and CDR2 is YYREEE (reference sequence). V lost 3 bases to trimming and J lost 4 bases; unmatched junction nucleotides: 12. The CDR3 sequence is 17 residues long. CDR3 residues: CASSSWTGRGENQPQHF. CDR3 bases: TGTGCCAGCAGCTCCTGGACAGGGAGGGGAGAAAATCAGCCCCAGCATTTT.